A single sample gave rise to the 32 T cell receptor beta chains below, sequenced in a study of blood T cell repertoires in COVID-19. Sequencing used immunoSEQ multiplex PCR; TCRdb keeps in-frame clones, though not all of them. The table shows about 250,000 clones, with just under 85% occurring only once. Material: peripheral blood. All receptors derive from a man in his fifties or sixties with acute or convalescent COVID-19.

The chain is built from TRBV2 and TRBJ1-2, with D maybe TRBD1 (6 bases). CDR3 length: 14 residues. V lost 7 bases to trimming and J lost 1 base, with 13 bases between them. The V gene's germline CDR1 is SNHLY and CDR2 FYNNEI. The CDR3 DNA reads as TGTGCCAGCACCCCGGACAGACTTAACTATGGCTACACCTTC. This sequence encodes CASTPDRLNYGYTF.

The genes are TRBV5-1 and TRBJ2-7; 11 bases align to TRBD1. V shed 4 bases and J 1 base; nucleotides not matched to a gene: 4. Per the germline V gene, CDR1 is SGHRS and CDR2 is YFSETQ. The CDR3 contains 15 residues. As DNA, the CDR3 is TGCGCCAGCAGCGGACGGGACAGGGGGTCCTACGAGCAGTACTTC. It translates to CASSGRDRGSYEQYF.

CDR3 nucleotides: TGTGCCAGTAACCTTACCGAAAGGCCACTCCGACAGGGGGGCAGGGAGACCCAGTACTTC. Amino acids: CASNLTERPLRQGGRETQYF. The chain links TRBV19 to TRBJ2-5; TRBD1 matches at 9 bases. This CDR3 region has 20 residues. CDR1 LNHDA and CDR2 SQIVND come from the germline V gene (reference sequence). Trimming cost V 7 bases and J 5 bases; bases outside gene matches: 26.

This clone was observed a few times. The chain couples TRBV25-1 to TRBJ2-1; TRBD2 matches 13 bases. V dropped 0 bases and J dropped 7; count of bases not matched to a gene: 3. Per germline, CDR1 MGHDK and CDR2 SYGVNS. The CDR3 length is 16 residues. The DNA of the CDR3 is TGTGCCAGCAGTGAATACAGACTAGCGGGGGGTAATGAGCAGTTCTTC. This codes for CASSEYRLAGGNEQFF. The entire variable domain, with the rest obtained from reference TRBV25-1 and TRBJ2-1, is as follows: EADIYQTPRYLVIGTGKKITLECSQTMGHDKMYWYQQDPGMELHLIHYSYGVNSTEKGDLSSESTVSRIRTEHFPLTLESARPSHTSQYLCASSEYRLAGGNEQFFGPGTRLTVL.

The CDR3 region has the DNA TGTGCCAGCCGGACAGGCACTGAAGCTTTCTTT. Its protein is CASRTGTEAFF. The rearrangement joins TRBV12-3 or TRBV12-4 to TRBJ1-1; TRBD1 agrees at 7 bases. The CDR3 runs to 11 residues. V lost 8 bases and J lost 4; bases outside the gene matches: 1.

The chain carries TRBV10-2 and TRBJ2-7; TRBD1 is a possible D gene (5 bases). The CDR3 totals 15 residues. Deletions cut 0 bases from V and 2 bases from J, with 11 bases between. Germline-derived CDR1 and CDR2 are WSHSY and SAAADI. The CDR3 DNA sequence: TGCGCCAGCAGTGAGTCGGGCAGGGTTACCTACGAGCAGTACTTC. Amino acid sequence: CASSESGRVTYEQYF.

The sample holds a few counts of this clone. The gene calls are TRBV5-1 and TRBJ1-4, with 10 bases that match TRBD1. The CDR3 contains 16 residues. V gave up 4 bases and J gave up 8 bases; unmatched junction bases: 11. CDR1 and CDR2 from the germline V gene are SGHRS and YFSETQ. The CDR3 sequence: CASSPGVGTGDEKLFF. CDR3 DNA sequence: TGCGCCAGCAGCCCGGGGGTCGGGACAGGGGACGAAAAACTGTTTTTT.

This chain links TRBV18 with TRBJ2-6, with D maybe TRBD1 (6 bases). Trimming stripped 4 bases from V and 2 bases from J, with 9 bases between. Per germline, CDR1 KGHSH and CDR2 LQKENI. The CDR3 loop spans 15 amino acids. DNA for the CDR3: TGTGCCAGCTCACTGGGACAAACTGGGGCCAACGTCCTGACTTTC. Residues: CASSLGQTGANVLTF.

This clone has a handful of counts. The CDR3 loop reads CAWSEQDTEAFF. CDR3 bases: TGTGCCTGGAGTGAGCAGGACACTGAAGCTTTCTTT. The chain employs TRBV30 and TRBJ1-1; D ambiguous. Germline V lookup: CDR1 GTSNPN, CDR2 SVGIG (reference sequence). Trimming stripped 1 base from V and 3 bases from J, with 6 bases between. CDR3 length: 12 residues.

CDR3 sequence: CASSTGDSLNYGYTF. The CDR3 nucleotides are TGTGCCAGCAGCACCGGGGACAGCCTTAACTATGGCTACACCTTC. The rearrangement joins TRBV21-1 to TRBJ1-2; the table's TRBD1 call for D was not verified on the DNA. TRBV21-1 constitutes a pseudogene. CDR3 length equals 15 residues.

V and J are TRBV18 and TRBJ2-7; 9 positions agree with TRBD1. The germline V gene encodes CDR1 KGHSH and CDR2 LQKENI. The length of the CDR3 is 13 residues. V was clipped by 3 bases and J by 7 bases; unmatched bases: 4. The CDR3 DNA reads as TGTGCCAGCTCACCGGGGACAGGGACTGAGCAGTACTTC. It yields the protein CASSPGTGTEQYF. The variable domain in full, completed from reference TRBV18 and TRBJ2-7, reads NAGVMQNPRHLVRRRGQEARLRCSPMKGHSHVYWYRQLPEEGLKFMVYLQKENIIDESGMPKERFSAEFPKEGPSILRIQQVVRGDSAAYFCASSPGTGTEQYFGPGTRLTVT.

The genes are TRBV7-2 and TRBJ2-1, with 9 bases matching TRBD2. V lost 4 bases to trimming and J lost 0 bases; unmatched junction nucleotides: 7. This CDR3 is 17 amino acids long. The germline gives CDR1 SGHTA, CDR2 FQGNSA. The CDR3 here is CASSSTLSGSSYNEQFF. The CDR3 DNA follows: TGTGCCAGCAGCTCGACGCTTAGCGGGAGCTCCTACAATGAGCAGTTCTTC.

This chain links TRBV18 with TRBJ1-4; 7 bases line up with TRBD1. CDR3 length: 14 residues. The trim removed 3 bases at V and 5 bases at J, leaving 3 bases unmatched. CDR1 KGHSH and CDR2 LQKENI come from the germline V gene. In DNA form, the CDR3 reads TGTGCCAGCTCACCGACAGGGCCCAATGAAAAACTGTTTTTT. This sequence encodes CASSPTGPNEKLFF.

The chain has TRBV15 and TRBJ1-2; D is unclear. V was clipped by 3 bases and J by 4 bases, with 12 bases between them. Per the germline V gene, CDR1 is LNHNV and CDR2 is YYDKDF (reference sequence). The CDR3 is made up of 14 amino acids. The CDR3 here is CATSRVVYGYGYTF. The CDR3 nucleotides read TGTGCCACCAGCAGGGTTGTGTACGGCTATGGCTACACCTTC.

The chain combines TRBV19 with TRBJ2-1; possibly TRBD1 for D (5 bases). Germline-derived CDR1 and CDR2 are LNHDA and SQIVND (reference sequence). V gave up 9 bases and J gave up 8 bases, with 11 bases separating them. This CDR3 has 11 amino acids. CDR3 residues: CASSGFHEQFF. The CDR3 nucleotides are TGTGCCAGCTCAGGGTTTCATGAGCAGTTCTTC.

V and J are TRBV7-6 and TRBJ2-3, with 8 bases matching TRBD2. Trimming took 4 bases from V and 5 from J; bases not matched to a gene: 8. The CDR3 spans 15 residues. CDR1 and CDR2 from the germline V gene are SGHVS and FNYEAQ. This CDR3 is CASSSSGGAQDTQYF. As DNA, the CDR3 is TGTGCCAGCAGCTCGAGCGGGGGAGCGCAAGATACGCAGTATTTT. The full variable domain, with the rest looked up from reference TRBV7-6 and TRBJ2-3, is GAGVSQSPRYKVTKRGQDVALRCDPISGHVSLYWYRQALGQGPEFLTYFNYEAQQDKSGLPNDRFSAERPEGSISTLTIQRTEQRDSAMYRCASSSSGGAQDTQYFGPGTRLTVL.

The rearrangement links TRBV24-1 to TRBJ1-2; 8 bases are shared with TRBD1. Germline V gene data show CDR1 as KGHDR and CDR2 as SFDVKD. V was pared by 4 bases and J by 8 bases, with 11 bases of the junction left unmatched. This CDR3 has 15 residues. CDR3 coding DNA: TGTGCCACCAGTGACCCACGGACAGGGAAAGAAGGCTACACCTTC. This gives the protein CATSDPRTGKEGYTF.

V and J are TRBV7-3 and TRBJ2-3; the D gene is possibly TRBD1 (7 bases). The CDR3 has 18 amino acids. V was cut by 1 base and J by 0 bases, with 17 bases left in between. The germline V gene has CDR1 SGHTA and CDR2 FQGTGA. The CDR3: CASSLNTGGTASTDTQYF. CDR3 coding DNA: TGTGCCAGCAGCTTAAACACAGGAGGGACAGCTAGCACAGATACGCAGTATTTT. Full variable domain (remainder filled in from reference TRBV7-3 and TRBJ2-3): GAGVSQTPSNKVTEKGKYVELRCDPISGHTALYWYRQSLGQGPEFLIYFQGTGAADDSGLPNDRFFAVRPEGSVSTLKIQRTERGDSAVYLCASSLNTGGTASTDTQYFGPGTRLTVL.

The chain recombines TRBV10-3 with TRBJ1-3; TRBD1 aligns across 11 bases. V was clipped by 8 bases and J by 4 bases; unmatched bases: 7. The germline CDR1 and CDR2 sequences are ENHRY and SYGVKD. The CDR3 covers 15 residues. The CDR3 loop is CAILLDRGPGNTIYF. The CDR3 DNA reads TGTGCCATCCTATTGGACAGGGGGCCGGGAAACACCATATATTTT.

This clone has just a few counts. This chain joins TRBV9 and TRBJ2-5, with a tentative D call TRBD1 (6 bases). Germline loops: CDR1 SGDLS, CDR2 YYNGEE. This CDR3 region has 16 residues. The V and J ends lost 3 bases and 4 bases respectively, with 19 bases between them. The chain's CDR3 is CASSAPLGDTLETQYF. The CDR3 nucleotides read TGTGCCAGCAGCGCACCCCTCGGGGACACGCTAGAGACCCAGTACTTC.

The V call is TRBV3-1 (or the pseudogene TRBV3-2), the J call TRBJ2-7; tentative D call: TRBD1 (6 bases). Trimming stripped 4 bases from V and 2 bases from J, with 21 bases between. The length of the CDR3 is 17 residues. CDR1 and CDR2 (germline): LGHDT, YNNKEL (reference sequence). The CDR3 nucleotides are TGTGCCAGCAGCCCCACGGACGGAGGACAGACGCCCTACGAGCAGTACTTC. This codes for CASSPTDGGQTPYEQYF.

The J gene is TRBJ1-5, the V gene TRBV6-5; the D is unclear. This CDR3 is built from 14 residues. Germline lookup yields CDR1 MNHEY and CDR2 SVGAGI. Trimming left V 8 bases short and J 2 bases short, with 13 bases between. DNA for the CDR3: TGTGCCAGCCTGCGGGGTGTCGGCAATCAGCCCCAGCATTTT. The encoded protein is CASLRGVGNQPQHF.

V is TRBV20-1 and J is TRBJ2-7; no firm D call. CDR3 size: 11 residues. Per the germline V gene, CDR1 is DFQATT and CDR2 is SNEGSKA (reference sequence). The V gene lost 6 bases and the J gene lost 5 bases, with 11 bases spanning the gap. CDR3 DNA sequence: TGCAGTGCCACCGATAGCAACGAGCAGTACTTC. As protein: CSATDSNEQYF.

The rearrangement uses TRBV11-3 and TRBJ2-5; a weak D match, TRBD1 (6 bases). Germline V CDR1 and CDR2: SGHNT, YENEEA. V lost 0 bases, J lost 1 base, and 27 bases lay in between. The CDR3 extends over 21 amino acids. CDR3 sequence reads: CASSLELSWGRGTLTQETQYF. The DNA for the CDR3 is TGTGCCAGCAGCTTAGAGCTCAGTTGGGGAAGGGGGACACTAACCCAAGAGACCCAGTACTTC.

DNA for the CDR3: TGCGCCAGCAGCCAAGATGACAGGGAGCAGTATGGCTACACCTTC. This encodes CASSQDDREQYGYTF. The V call is TRBV4-1, the J call TRBJ1-2; 7 nucleotides agree with TRBD1. The CDR3 sequence is 15 residues long. Germline V CDR1 and CDR2: MGHRA, YSYEKL. With 0 bases clipped from V and 5 bases from J, the junction kept 6 bases outside the gene matches.

V and J are TRBV18 and TRBJ1-2; D gene unclear. From germline, CDR1 is KGHSH and CDR2 LQKENI. V was pared by 3 bases and J by 3 bases, with 23 bases between. This CDR3 region has 18 residues. The CDR3 here is CASSPPGSQAQQDYGYTF. The CDR3 coding sequence is TGTGCCAGCTCACCCCCCGGGAGCCAAGCACAACAAGACTATGGCTACACCTTC.

This chain uses TRBV28 with TRBJ1-5, with D uncertain. The length of the CDR3 is 14 residues. V lost 6 bases and J lost 0, with 9 bases in between. Germline loops: CDR1 MDHEN, CDR2 SYDVKM. The CDR3 here is CASREGHSNQPQHF. In nucleotides, the CDR3 is TGTGCCAGCAGAGAGGGTCATAGCAATCAGCCCCAGCATTTT.

The chain combines TRBV10-3 with TRBJ2-1; 7 bases fit TRBD1. CDR1 ENHRY and CDR2 SYGVKD come from the germline V gene. The CDR3 consists of 14 residues. CDR3 amino acids: CAHRGFGSYNEQFF. CDR3 DNA: TGTGCACACAGGGGTTTTGGGTCCTACAATGAGCAGTTCTTC.

The chain recombines TRBV5-1 with TRBJ1-4; D may be TRBD1 (6 bases). The CDR3 length is 15 residues. Germline-derived CDR1 and CDR2 are SGHRS and YFSETQ. The ends were cut back, 3 bases at V and 7 bases at J, with 16 bases in the middle. The DNA of the CDR3 is TGCGCCAGCAGCTGGGGGGGCAGGTTGGTTGAAAAACTGTTTTTT. Translation gives CASSWGGRLVEKLFF.

The chain links TRBV19 to TRBJ1-2; 7 positions match TRBD1. The CDR3 runs 16 residues. V trimming: 4 bases; J trimming: 2 bases; junction bases outside the gene matches: 10. Per germline, CDR1 LNHDA and CDR2 SQIVND (reference sequence). The CDR3 DNA reads TGTGCCAGTAGTAGAACCGGGACAGACACCAACTATGGCTACACCTTC. Translation gives CASSRTGTDTNYGYTF.

The CDR3 loop reads CASSLARDGTSGYNEQFF. CDR3 nucleotides: TGTGCCAGCAGCTTAGCGCGAGACGGGACTAGCGGATACAATGAGCAGTTCTTC. J is TRBJ2-1 and V is TRBV7-9; 11 positions agree with TRBD2. Trimming took 0 bases from V and 4 from J; bases not matched to a gene: 8. The CDR3 is 18 amino acids. CDR1 and CDR2 from the germline V gene are SEHNR and FQNEAQ (reference sequence).

This clone was recorded once. The chain recombines TRBV4-2 with TRBJ1-6; perhaps TRBD1 as D (6 bases). V lost 0 bases, J lost 7 bases, and 10 bases lay in between. Looked up from germline, CDR1 is LGHNA and CDR2 is YNFKEQ. The CDR3 is made up of 15 amino acids. As DNA, the CDR3 is TGTGCCAGCAGCCAAGAGCGACAGGCGAATTCACCCCTCCACTTT. This translates into CASSQERQANSPLHF.